In its sample, the clone carrying this T cell receptor (beta chain) was seen once. This sample was taken from a study of blood T cell repertoires in COVID-19. The CDR3 totals 11 residues. Trimming cost V 2 bases and J 9 bases, with 5 bases left between them. Per the germline V gene, CDR1 is SGHTA and CDR2 is FQGNSA. Method: immunoSEQ multiplex PCR; TCRdb's copy keeps in-frame clones and lacks some. The profile shows around 400,000 clones, roughly 84% of them singletons. The clonotype comes from a young woman who had been exposed to COVID-19. The sample taken for sequencing was PBMCs or T cells enriched from blood (not recorded which). The rearrangement links TRBV7-2 to TRBJ2-1; D is unresolved. CDR3 coding DNA: TGTGCCAGCAGCTTAACGGGTGAGCAGTTCTTC. It encodes CASSLTGEQFF.